Following are 32 T cell receptor beta chains from one sample sequenced in a study of CD8+ T cells in alopecia areata. Extraction of RNA preceded its reverse transcription into cDNA, which served as the sequencing template. Data came from immunoSEQ multiplex PCR; TCRdb stores just in-frame clones and leaves some out. The table includes 130,000 to 150,000 clones, roughly half detected once. The source was CD4+ T cells sorted from blood, collected at week 0. These receptors were taken from a human donor with alopecia areata.

The chain's CDR3 is CASSSGLAGQKETQYF. DNA for the CDR3: TGTGCCAGCAGTTCCGGACTAGCGGGACAAAAAGAGACCCAGTACTTC. The V call is TRBV27, the J call TRBJ2-5; the match to TRBD2 covers 12 bases. Germline assignment: CDR1 MNHEY and CDR2 SMNVEV (reference sequence). V shed 4 bases, J shed 3 bases, and the junction held 6 bases outside the gene matches. CDR3 length: 16 residues.

The rearrangement uses TRBV5-1 and TRBJ2-1; possible D gene TRBD2, 5 bases. This CDR3 is built from 14 residues. Between the trimmed V and J ends, which lost 0 bases and 9 bases, there was a span of 13 bases. Germline CDR1 and CDR2: SGHRS and YFSETQ. The CDR3 DNA follows: TGCGCCAGCAGCTTGGCTGAGGGCCTTGGTGAGCAGTTCTTC. Translated: CASSLAEGLGEQFF.

The chain employs TRBV29-1 and TRBJ2-5; 7 bases align to TRBD2. Unmatched junction bases numbered 7, after V lost 5 bases and J lost 1 base. This CDR3 has 14 residues. Germline CDR1 SQVTM, CDR2 ANQGSEA. The CDR3 DNA follows: TGCAGCGTTAGCCGGCGGGAGCCCCAAGAGACCCAGTACTTC. Encoded protein: CSVSRREPQETQYF.

The rearrangement joins TRBV5-1 to TRBJ2-4; 11 bases line up with TRBD2. Germline CDR1 and CDR2: SGHRS and YFSETQ. The CDR3 extends over 14 amino acids. V gave up 5 bases and J gave up 6 bases; unmatched junction bases: 4. Here the CDR3 reads CASRAGTSGNIQYF. In DNA form, the CDR3 reads TGCGCCAGCAGGGCCGGGACTAGCGGAAACATTCAGTACTTC.

This clone came up a few times. The CDR3 region is CASSASGATSYEQYF. CDR3 coding DNA: TGTGCCAGCAGCGCTTCAGGGGCCACTTCCTACGAGCAGTACTTC. The genes are TRBV14 and TRBJ2-7; possibly TRBD1 for D (6 bases). V was trimmed by 5 bases and J by 1 base, leaving 15 bases between them. The CDR3 has 15 residues. From germline, CDR1 is SGHDN and CDR2 FVKESK.

Only a few counts were recorded for this clone. This chain uses TRBV29-1 with TRBJ1-5; TRBD1 might be the D (5 bases). V shed 4 bases and J shed 4 bases, with 11 bases lying between them. Per the germline V gene, CDR1 is SQVTM and CDR2 is ANQGSEA. This CDR3 is 13 amino acids long. CDR3 coding DNA: TGCAGCGTTGGGTCGGACAAAAATCAGCCCCAGCATTTT. Translated, it gives CSVGSDKNQPQHF.

The chain recombines TRBV7-2 with TRBJ2-1, with TRBD2 matching over 11 bases. This CDR3 has 14 residues. Germline trimming cut 3 bases from V and 12 bases from J; bases unmatched to any gene: 7. Germline CDR1 reads SGHTA; CDR2 reads FQGNSA. The DNA of the CDR3 is TGTGCCAGCAGCTTGATAGCGGGAGGGCCTGGGCAGTTCTTC. Amino acid sequence: CASSLIAGGPGQFF.

V and J are TRBV2 and TRBJ2-7, with D tentatively TRBD1 or TRBD2 (5 bases each). V lost 6 bases and J lost 2, with 11 bases in between. This CDR3 is 13 amino acids long. CDR1 is SNHLY, CDR2 FYNNEI, per germline. The CDR3 DNA follows: TGTGCCAGCAGAAGGGACGGTACCTACGAGCAGTACTTC. It codes for CASRRDGTYEQYF.

The table lists this clone with a few counts. This sequence joins TRBV11-1 and TRBJ1-1; no clear D. Germline CDR1 and CDR2: SGHAT and FQDESV (reference sequence). Deletions cut 4 bases from V and 1 base from J, with 7 bases between. This CDR3 spans 13 amino acids. Here the CDR3 reads CASSWQENTEAFF. CDR3 coding DNA: TGTGCCAGCAGCTGGCAGGAGAACACTGAAGCTTTCTTT.

This clone was detected a few times. The chain employs TRBV29-1 and TRBJ2-2, with 8 bases aligning to TRBD2. The CDR3 extends over 14 amino acids. Per germline, CDR1 SQVTM and CDR2 ANQGSEA. J lost 5 bases, V lost 2 bases, and 4 bases had no gene match. CDR3 region: CSVELLAETGELFF. CDR3 nucleotide sequence: TGCAGCGTTGAATTACTAGCGGAGACCGGGGAGCTGTTTTTT.

V is TRBV14 and J is TRBJ2-7, with D unresolved. This CDR3 contains 13 residues. Trimming left V 0 bases short and J 7 bases short, with 10 bases between. CDR1 is SGHDN, CDR2 FVKESK, per germline. CDR3 protein: CASSQELSGEQYF. For the CDR3, the DNA is TGTGCCAGCAGCCAAGAATTAAGTGGAGAGCAGTACTTC.

The V call is TRBV5-1, the J call TRBJ2-7, with 10 bases lining up with TRBD2. After removal of 4 bases from V and 1 base from J, the junction contained 8 bases not matched to a gene. This CDR3 has 16 amino acids. CDR1 and CDR2 from the germline V gene are SGHRS and YFSETQ. The CDR3 spells CASSPSRTSGSYEQYF. The CDR3 coding sequence is TGCGCCAGCAGCCCCTCTAGGACTAGCGGTTCCTACGAGCAGTACTTC.

CDR3 nucleotides: TGTGCCAGCAGCTTCGCCGAGGCCCAGCCCCAGCATTTT. Its protein is CASSFAEAQPQHF. The rearrangement uses TRBV7-9 and TRBJ1-5; D gene uncertain. This CDR3 is 13 amino acids long. Germline V gene data show CDR1 as SEHNR and CDR2 as FQNEAQ (reference sequence). The germline V and J ends were trimmed by 3 bases and 7 bases, with 10 bases remaining between them.

The chain combines TRBV25-1 with TRBJ2-7; no clear D. This CDR3 has 11 residues. Trimming removed 7 bases from V and 7 bases from J, with 11 bases in between. Germline CDR1 and CDR2: MGHDK and SYGVNS. As DNA, the CDR3 is TGTGCCAGCAAATACCTACGGGAGCAGTACTTC. The encoded protein is CASKYLREQYF.

This chain joins TRBV27 and TRBJ2-1; TRBD2 agrees at 8 bases. The CDR3 runs 14 residues. Germline V gives CDR1 MNHEY, CDR2 SMNVEV (reference sequence). The ends lost 8 bases at V and 8 bases at J; junction bases unmatched: 11. CDR3 nucleotides: TGTGCCAGCGGGACTAGTGCCCCTTCGCATGAGCAGTTCTTC. Translation: CASGTSAPSHEQFF.

In this sample, this clone turned up a few times. V gene TRBV7-2 combines with J gene TRBJ2-2; D call uncertain. Trimming cost V 3 bases and J 4 bases, with 12 bases left between them. This CDR3 has 15 residues. Germline-derived CDR1 and CDR2 are SGHTA and FQGNSA. The CDR3 DNA reads as TGTGCCAGCAGCTTCGAGCTAACCCTCACCGGGGAGCTGTTTTTT. This gives the protein CASSFELTLTGELFF.

In this sample, this clone turned up a few times. The CDR3 nucleotides read TGTGCCAGCAGCGTAGGTGGTACTAGCGGGAGGGCAGATACGCAGTATTTT. It is translated as CASSVGGTSGRADTQYF. The rearrangement links TRBV9 to TRBJ2-3, with 13 bases that match TRBD2. The CDR3 contains 17 residues. The germline gives CDR1 SGDLS, CDR2 YYNGEE. Unmatched junction bases numbered 5, after V lost 0 bases and J lost 4 bases.

The CDR3 region has the DNA TGTGCCAGCAGTGATAGGGCCTCTGGGGCCAACGTCCTGACTTTC. It specifies CASSDRASGANVLTF. This rearrangement joins TRBV2 to TRBJ2-6; no firm D call. CDR1 and CDR2 from the germline V gene are SNHLY and FYNNEI. The V end lost 3 bases, the J end lost 0 bases, and 6 bases lay between the germline ends. The CDR3 length is 15 residues.

The V and J genes are TRBV5-1 and TRBJ2-7; the D is unclear. Looked up from germline, CDR1 is SGHRS and CDR2 is YFSETQ. The CDR3 consists of 14 residues. The germline V and J ends were trimmed by 0 bases and 4 bases, with 11 bases remaining between them. The CDR3 DNA sequence: TGCGCCAGCAGCTTGGAAGTCAGTTTGTACGAGCAGTACTTC. Amino acid sequence: CASSLEVSLYEQYF.

The rearrangement links TRBV23-1 to TRBJ2-3; D possibly matches TRBD1 or TRBD2 (6 bases each). TRBV23-1 is filed as an ORF, its function uncertain. The CDR3 is 17 amino acids. Deletions cut 8 bases from V and 3 bases from J, with 24 bases between. The CDR3 protein is CASHPVTGALGTDTQYF. The CDR3 DNA reads TGCGCCAGCCATCCTGTCACGGGGGCTCTTGGGACAGATACGCAGTATTTT.

The chain combines TRBV5-1 with TRBJ2-1; the match to TRBD1 covers 12 bases. V lost 3 bases and J lost 7; bases outside the gene matches: 8. This CDR3 region has 16 residues. Germline V gene data show CDR1 as SGHRS and CDR2 as YFSETQ. The CDR3 reads CASSWTSGQGANEQFF. CDR3 DNA sequence: TGCGCCAGCAGCTGGACATCGGGACAGGGGGCAAATGAGCAGTTCTTC.

The chain has TRBV5-1 and TRBJ2-5, with 11 positions matching TRBD2. The V and J ends lost 1 base and 5 bases, in that order; junction bases with no gene match: 4. Germline CDR1 and CDR2: SGHRS and YFSETQ. This CDR3 comprises 15 residues. The CDR3 sequence is CASSLTSGSGETQYF. As DNA, the CDR3 is TGCGCCAGCAGCTTGACTAGCGGGAGTGGTGAGACCCAGTACTTC.

This chain connects TRBV29-1 to TRBJ2-3; no clear D gene. Per the germline V gene, CDR1 is SQVTM and CDR2 is ANQGSEA. The V end lost 3 bases, the J end lost 2 bases, and 6 bases lay between the germline ends. The CDR3 has 12 residues. DNA of the CDR3: TGCAGCGTTGAGGTTTTCACAGATACGCAGTATTTT. Amino acid sequence: CSVEVFTDTQYF.

This clone has a handful of counts. The chain has TRBV6-6 and TRBJ2-5, with 8 bases that match TRBD1. The CDR3 has 16 amino acids. Germline values: CDR1 MNHNY, CDR2 SVGAGI (reference sequence). Germline trimming cut 4 bases from V and 4 bases from J; bases unmatched to any gene: 11. CDR3 in amino acids: CASSSMRQGNRETQYF. CDR3 bases: TGTGCCAGCAGTTCCATGAGACAGGGGAATCGAGAGACCCAGTACTTC.

The DNA for the CDR3 is TGTGCCAGCAGTCAAAGACAGGCGGTCACAGATACGCAGTATTTT. Its protein product is CASSQRQAVTDTQYF. The chain is built from TRBV7-8 and TRBJ2-3; D is perhaps TRBD1 (6 bases). Germline values: CDR1 SGHVS, CDR2 FQNEAQ. The V gene lost 6 bases and the J gene lost 2 bases, with 15 bases spanning the gap. This CDR3 contains 15 residues.

The chain combines TRBV6-6 with TRBJ2-7; 13 positions agree with TRBD2. The V gene's germline CDR1 is MNHNY and CDR2 SVGAGI (reference sequence). The CDR3 sequence is 14 residues long. Trimming took 7 bases from V and 5 from J; bases not matched to a gene: 5. The CDR3 nucleotides read TGTGCCAGCACCCCGGGACTAGCGGGAAACGAGCAGTACTTC. It translates to CASTPGLAGNEQYF.

Details on this clone: Other nucleotide sequences in the sample specify the same CDR3. The V call is TRBV7-2, the J call TRBJ2-3, with unresolved D. CDR3 length equals 12 residues. V was trimmed by 5 bases and J by 0 bases, leaving 3 bases between them. Germline CDR1 SGHTA, CDR2 FQGNSA. This chain's CDR3 is CASSPSTDTQYF. As DNA, the CDR3 is TGTGCCAGCAGCCCTAGCACAGATACGCAGTATTTT.

The chain combines TRBV4-3 with TRBJ2-7; TRBD1 might be the D (5 bases). Germline values: CDR1 LGHNA, CDR2 YSLEER. Trimming took 1 base from V and 0 from J, leaving 10 bases between them. This CDR3 has 15 amino acids. The CDR3 reads CASSQGLDSSYEQYF. CDR3 DNA: TGCGCCAGCAGCCAAGGACTCGACAGCTCCTACGAGCAGTACTTC.

The V and J genes are TRBV5-4 and TRBJ2-7; weak D call: TRBD2 (6 bases). Per the germline V gene, CDR1 is SGHNT and CDR2 is YYREEE (reference sequence). V lost 4 bases to trimming and J lost 6 bases, with 20 bases between them. This CDR3 has 15 residues. The CDR3: CASSRHGTAFFEQYF. In nucleotides, the CDR3 is TGTGCCAGCAGCAGACACGGGACTGCGTTCTTCGAGCAGTACTTC. Using reference TRBV5-4 and TRBJ2-7 for the parts outside the CDR3, the full variable domain is ETGVTQSPTHLIKTRGQQVTLRCSSQSGHNTVSWYQQALGQGPQFIFQYYREEENGRGNFPPRFSGLQFPNYSSELNVNALELDDSALYLCASSRHGTAFFEQYFGPGTRLTVT.

This chain connects TRBV2 to TRBJ1-5, with D possibly matching TRBD1 (5 bases). Trimming stripped 5 bases from V and 4 bases from J, with 15 bases between. From germline, CDR1 is SNHLY and CDR2 FYNNEI. The CDR3 runs to 15 residues. The CDR3 region is CASSSGQVGNQPQHF. The CDR3 DNA reads as TGTGCCAGCAGTTCGGGGCAGGTTGGGAATCAGCCCCAGCATTTT.

The rearrangement joins TRBV7-2 to TRBJ2-6, with unresolved D. The CDR3 contains 13 residues. V was clipped by 4 bases and J by 4 bases, with 5 bases between them. Germline CDR1 and CDR2: SGHTA and FQGNSA. In DNA, the CDR3 is TGTGCCAGCAGCTCCCCGGGGGCCAACGTCCTGACTTTC. It specifies CASSSPGANVLTF.

The genes are TRBV29-1 and TRBJ2-5; the D is unclear. Germline V CDR1 and CDR2: SQVTM, ANQGSEA. The germline V and J ends were trimmed by 8 bases and 4 bases, with 14 bases remaining between them. The CDR3 has 12 residues. DNA for the CDR3: TGCAGCTCAAGGTTGGATCCAGAGACCCAGTACTTC. Translated: CSSRLDPETQYF.